These 15 T cell receptor beta chains came from one sample sequenced in a study of T-cell memory formation after mild COVID-19. TCRdb independently ran MiXCR on the 5' RACE reads; one entry per CDR3 protein. The data contain approximately 350,000 distinct CDR3 sequences, over 25% of them singletons. What was sequenced was PBMCs or a T cell subset sorted from them (not recorded which). The receptors here all came from an adult woman who had mild COVID-19 (a few samples of this study predate the infection). Cell type and time point are not known.

The J gene is TRBJ2-5, the V gene TRBV29-1; 7 bases fit TRBD1. Trimming took 4 bases from V and 5 from J; bases not matched to a gene: 10. Germline CDR1 and CDR2: SQVTM and ANQGSEA. CDR3 length: 14 residues. The CDR3 region has the DNA TGCAGCGTTGCTAAGACAGGGCGTTTGGAGACCCAGTACTTC. Translated: CSVAKTGRLETQYF.

The sample holds a few counts of this clonotype. The chain links TRBV12-3 or TRBV12-4 to TRBJ2-3; 9 bases fit TRBD2. The CDR3 is 15 residues long. After removal of 1 base from V and 6 bases from J, the junction contained 5 bases not matched to a gene. This CDR3 reads CASSLVTSGRDTQYF. CDR3 DNA sequence: TGTGCCAGCAGTTTAGTCACTAGCGGGCGGGATACGCAGTATTTT.

The rearrangement joins TRBV9 to TRBJ1-2; 7 bases agree with TRBD1. This CDR3 contains 15 residues. With 3 bases clipped from V and 3 bases from J, the junction kept 8 bases outside the gene matches. Germline lookup yields CDR1 SGDLS and CDR2 YYNGEE. The CDR3 DNA reads as TGTGCCAGCAGCGGAGGGACAGCGCGGGACTATGGCTACACCTTC. Amino acid sequence: CASSGGTARDYGYTF.

This clonotype has more than one count but fewer than ten. This sequence joins TRBV24-1 and TRBJ1-2; 9 nucleotides match TRBD1. This CDR3 contains 14 residues. The V gene's germline CDR1 is KGHDR and CDR2 SFDVKD. V was clipped by 4 bases and J by 8 bases; unmatched bases: 7. The CDR3 DNA reads as TGTGCCACCAGTGAGGGGACAGGGAATAGAGGCTACACCTTC. Its protein product is CATSEGTGNRGYTF.

The sample holds a few counts of this clonotype. The V gene is TRBV7-8, the J gene TRBJ1-4, with D perhaps matching TRBD1 (5 bases). V shed 4 bases and J shed 8 bases, with 11 bases lying between them. This CDR3 comprises 13 residues. Germline V CDR1 and CDR2: SGHVS, FQNEAQ. The CDR3 sequence is CASSSRQPEKLFF. The CDR3 DNA follows: TGTGCCAGCAGCTCGAGACAGCCGGAAAAACTGTTTTTT. Full variable domain (missing parts from reference TRBV7-8 and TRBJ1-4): GAGVSQSPRYKVAKRGQDVALRCDPISGHVSLFWYQQALGQGPEFLTYFQNEAQLDKSGLPSDRFFAERPEGSVSTLKIQRTQQEDSAVYLCASSSRQPEKLFFGSGTQLSVL.

This clonotype occurred a few times. The CDR3 DNA follows: TGTGCCAGCAGTTTAGCGGGACTGGGGGTCACTGAAGCTTTCTTT. Translation gives CASSLAGLGVTEAFF. This chain connects TRBV27 to TRBJ1-1; weak D call: TRBD1 (5 bases). V was trimmed by 2 bases and J by 4 bases, leaving 14 bases between them. Germline V gives CDR1 MNHEY, CDR2 SMNVEV (reference sequence). This CDR3 contains 15 residues.

This rearrangement joins TRBV7-9 to TRBJ1-1; D perhaps matches TRBD1 (5 bases). In germline, CDR1 is SEHNR, CDR2 FQNEAQ (reference sequence). This CDR3 is built from 12 residues. Deletions cut 5 bases from V and 6 bases from J, with 10 bases between. CDR3 protein: CASSEGESEAFF. CDR3 DNA: TGTGCCAGCAGCGAAGGGGAATCTGAAGCTTTCTTT. The complete variable domain, with remaining parts taken from reference TRBV7-9 and TRBJ1-1, reads DTGVSQNPRHKITKRGQNVTFRCDPISEHNRLYWYRQTLGQGPEFLTYFQNEAQLEKSRLLSDRFSAERPKGSFSTLEIQRTEQGDSAMYLCASSEGESEAFFGQGTRLTVV.

J is TRBJ1-1 and V is TRBV7-6; D is perhaps TRBD1 (6 bases). Germline assignment: CDR1 SGHVS and CDR2 FNYEAQ. V lost 1 base to trimming and J lost 6 bases, with 12 bases between them. This CDR3 is built from 14 residues. The CDR3: CASSLEGGKSEAFF. The CDR3 nucleotides are TGTGCCAGCAGCTTAGAGGGGGGGAAGTCTGAAGCTTTCTTT.

The genes are TRBV20-1 and TRBJ2-7; 11 positions agree with TRBD1. CDR1 is DFQATT, CDR2 SNEGSKA, per germline (reference sequence). The CDR3 has 13 residues. The ends lost 6 bases at V and 7 bases at J; junction bases unmatched: 8. The CDR3 here is CSAPGQGAREQYF. The CDR3 DNA follows: TGCAGTGCCCCTGGACAGGGGGCGCGTGAGCAGTACTTC.

The chain links TRBV12-3 or TRBV12-4 to TRBJ2-7; D not certain. The CDR3 spans 12 residues. V was trimmed by 5 bases and J by 2 bases, leaving 7 bases between them. The DNA of the CDR3 is TGTGCCAGCAGTCTCATAGCCTACGAGCAGTACTTC. Amino acid sequence: CASSLIAYEQYF.

J is TRBJ1-2 and V is TRBV12-3 or TRBV12-4, with 9 bases identical to TRBD1. Trimming cost V 7 bases and J 2 bases; bases outside gene matches: 14. This CDR3 contains 17 residues. CDR3 DNA: TGTGCCAGCACCCCACCGGGGCAGGACAGGGGCAACTATGGCTACACCTTC. Amino acids: CASTPPGQDRGNYGYTF.

CDR3 protein: CATSRESVENSPLHF. CDR3 DNA: TGTGCCACCAGCAGAGAGAGCGTAGAAAATTCACCCCTCCACTTT. The V gene is TRBV15, the J gene TRBJ1-6; D remains unclear. Germline V gene data show CDR1 as LNHNV and CDR2 as YYDKDF (reference sequence). This CDR3 region has 15 residues. V lost 0 bases to trimming and J lost 7 bases, with 10 bases between them.

The chain recombines TRBV4-1 with TRBJ1-2; the D gene is possibly TRBD1 (5 bases). Deletions cut 0 bases from V and 4 bases from J, with 9 bases between. In germline, CDR1 is MGHRA, CDR2 YSYEKL. This CDR3 comprises 14 residues. In nucleotides, the CDR3 is TGCGCCAGCAGCCAAGAGGTTGGGGGCTATGGCTACACCTTC. This codes for CASSQEVGGYGYTF.

This clonotype was counted between two and nine times. This chain connects TRBV12-3 or TRBV12-4 to TRBJ2-1, with TRBD1 matching over 7 bases. This CDR3 region has 16 residues. Trimming took 7 bases from V and 4 from J; bases not matched to a gene: 13. The CDR3 spells CASNIYSTGAYNEQFF. CDR3 nucleotides: TGTGCCAGCAACATTTATAGTACAGGGGCTTACAATGAGCAGTTCTTC.

The chain uses TRBV12-3 or TRBV12-4 and TRBJ2-3; no reliable D call. This CDR3 is 14 amino acids long. Trimming stripped 1 base from V and 4 bases from J, with 9 bases between. In DNA, the CDR3 is TGTGCCAGCAGTTTAGAAAGTCTGGCAGATACGCAGTATTTT. Translating it yields CASSLESLADTQYF.